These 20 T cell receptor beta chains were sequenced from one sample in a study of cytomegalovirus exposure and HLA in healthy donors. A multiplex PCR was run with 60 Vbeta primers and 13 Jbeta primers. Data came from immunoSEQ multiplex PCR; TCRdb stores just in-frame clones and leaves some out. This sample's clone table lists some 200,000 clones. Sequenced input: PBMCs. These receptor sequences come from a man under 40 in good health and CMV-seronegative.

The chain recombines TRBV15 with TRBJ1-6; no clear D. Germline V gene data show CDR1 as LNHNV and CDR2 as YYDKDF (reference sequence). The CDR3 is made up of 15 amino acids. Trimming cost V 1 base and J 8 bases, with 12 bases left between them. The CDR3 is CATSRVHGDHSPLHF. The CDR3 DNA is TGTGCCACCAGCAGAGTCCACGGAGACCATTCACCCCTCCACTTT.

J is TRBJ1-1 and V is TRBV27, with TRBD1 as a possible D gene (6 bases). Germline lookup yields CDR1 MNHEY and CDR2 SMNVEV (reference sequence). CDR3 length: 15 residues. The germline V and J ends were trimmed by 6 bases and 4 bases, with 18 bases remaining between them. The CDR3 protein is CASRVLATGLTEAFF. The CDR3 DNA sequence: TGTGCCAGCAGAGTTCTGGCGACAGGACTCACTGAAGCTTTCTTT.

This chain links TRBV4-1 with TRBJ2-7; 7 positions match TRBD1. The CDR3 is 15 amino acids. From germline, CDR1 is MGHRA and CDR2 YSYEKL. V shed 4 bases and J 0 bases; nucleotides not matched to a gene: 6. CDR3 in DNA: TGCGCCAGCAGCCCGGGACAGAGAACCTCCTACGAGCAGTACTTC. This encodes CASSPGQRTSYEQYF.

CDR3 loop: CASSLLGQGADGYTF. For the CDR3, the DNA is TGTGCCAGCAGTTTACTTGGACAGGGGGCAGATGGCTACACCTTC. The V call is TRBV27, the J call TRBJ1-2, with 11 bases that match TRBD1. With 2 bases clipped from V and 6 bases from J, the junction kept 5 bases outside the gene matches. The length of the CDR3 is 15 residues. The germline CDR1 and CDR2 sequences are MNHEY and SMNVEV (reference sequence).

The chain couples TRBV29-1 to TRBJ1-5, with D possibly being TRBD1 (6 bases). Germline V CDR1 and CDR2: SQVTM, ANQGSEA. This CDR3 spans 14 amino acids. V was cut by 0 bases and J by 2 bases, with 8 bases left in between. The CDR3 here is CSVEESGGNQPQHF. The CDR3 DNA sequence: TGCAGCGTTGAAGAGTCAGGGGGCAATCAGCCCCAGCATTTT.

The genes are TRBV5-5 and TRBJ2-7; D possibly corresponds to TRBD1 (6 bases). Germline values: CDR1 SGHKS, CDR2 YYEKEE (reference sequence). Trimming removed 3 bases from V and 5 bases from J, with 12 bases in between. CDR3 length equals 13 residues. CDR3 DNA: TGTGCCAGCAGCTGGACAGAAGTAAACGAGCAGTACTTC. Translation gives CASSWTEVNEQYF.

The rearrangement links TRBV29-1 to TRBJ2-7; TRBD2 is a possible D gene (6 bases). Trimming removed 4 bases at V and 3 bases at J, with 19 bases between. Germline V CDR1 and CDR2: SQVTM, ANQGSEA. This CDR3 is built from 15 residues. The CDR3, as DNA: TGCAGCGTTGTAGGCCGGGGAGGATTAGACTACGAGCAGTACTTC. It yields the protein CSVVGRGGLDYEQYF.

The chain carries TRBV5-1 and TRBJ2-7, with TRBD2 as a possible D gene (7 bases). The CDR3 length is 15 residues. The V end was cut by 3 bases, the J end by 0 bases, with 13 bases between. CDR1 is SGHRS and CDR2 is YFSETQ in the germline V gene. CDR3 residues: CASSWGGAGSYEQYF. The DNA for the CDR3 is TGCGCCAGCAGCTGGGGGGGGGCCGGCTCCTACGAGCAGTACTTC.

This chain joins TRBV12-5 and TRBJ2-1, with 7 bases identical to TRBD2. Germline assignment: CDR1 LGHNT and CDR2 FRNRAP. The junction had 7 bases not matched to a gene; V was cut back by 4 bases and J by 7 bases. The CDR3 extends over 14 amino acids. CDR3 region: CASGWGGLGNEQFF. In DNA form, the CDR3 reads TGTGCTAGTGGTTGGGGGGGGTTGGGGAATGAGCAGTTCTTC.

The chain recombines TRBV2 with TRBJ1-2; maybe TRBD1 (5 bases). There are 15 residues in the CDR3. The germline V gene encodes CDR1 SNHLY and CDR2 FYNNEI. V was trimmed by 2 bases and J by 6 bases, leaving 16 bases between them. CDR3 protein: CASSESSRATHGYTF. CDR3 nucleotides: TGTGCCAGCAGTGAATCAAGCAGGGCGACTCATGGCTACACCTTC.

The CDR3: CASSKLESGQWALGQPQHF. The CDR3 DNA sequence: TGTGCCAGCAGCAAACTCGAGTCGGGACAGTGGGCTCTCGGCCAGCCCCAGCATTTT. The chain joins TRBV21-1 to TRBJ1-5; TRBD1, as called in the table, went unchecked against the DNA. TRBV21-1 is flagged as a pseudogene. The CDR3 has 19 amino acids.

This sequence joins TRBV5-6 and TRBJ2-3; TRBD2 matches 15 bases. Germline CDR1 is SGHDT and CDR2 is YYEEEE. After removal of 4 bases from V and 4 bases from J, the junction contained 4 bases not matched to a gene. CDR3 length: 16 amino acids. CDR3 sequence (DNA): TGTGCCAGCAGCCAACGGACTAGCGGGAGGGCAGATACGCAGTATTTT. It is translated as CASSQRTSGRADTQYF.

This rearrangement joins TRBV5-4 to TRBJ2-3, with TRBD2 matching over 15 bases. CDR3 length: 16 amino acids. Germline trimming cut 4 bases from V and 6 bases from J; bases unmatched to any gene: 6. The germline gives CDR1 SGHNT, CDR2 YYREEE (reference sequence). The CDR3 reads CASSPGTSGGWDTQYF. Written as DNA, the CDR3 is TGTGCCAGCAGCCCCGGGACTAGCGGGGGGTGGGATACGCAGTATTTT.

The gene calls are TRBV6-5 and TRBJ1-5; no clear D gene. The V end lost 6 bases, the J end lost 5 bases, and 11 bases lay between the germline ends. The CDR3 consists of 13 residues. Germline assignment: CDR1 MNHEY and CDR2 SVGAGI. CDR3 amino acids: CASRRTFDQPQHF. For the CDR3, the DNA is TGTGCCAGCAGAAGGACTTTCGATCAGCCCCAGCATTTT.

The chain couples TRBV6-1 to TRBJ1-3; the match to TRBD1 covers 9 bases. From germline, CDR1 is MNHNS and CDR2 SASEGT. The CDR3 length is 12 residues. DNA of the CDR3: TGTGCTCAAGACAGGGGGGGAAACACCATATATTTT. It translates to CAQDRGGNTIYF.

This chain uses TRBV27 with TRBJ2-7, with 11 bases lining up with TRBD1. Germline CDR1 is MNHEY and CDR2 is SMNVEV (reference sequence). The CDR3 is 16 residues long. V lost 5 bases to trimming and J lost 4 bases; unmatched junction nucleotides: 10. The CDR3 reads CASSPKGTGGRYEQYF. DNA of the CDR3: TGTGCCAGCAGTCCTAAGGGGACAGGGGGTAGGTACGAGCAGTACTTC.

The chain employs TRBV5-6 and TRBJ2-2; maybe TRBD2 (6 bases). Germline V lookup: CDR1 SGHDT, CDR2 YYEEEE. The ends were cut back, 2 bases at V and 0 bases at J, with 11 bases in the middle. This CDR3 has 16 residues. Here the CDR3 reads CASSFGGWANTGELFF. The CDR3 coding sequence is TGTGCCAGCAGCTTCGGGGGTTGGGCGAACACCGGGGAGCTGTTTTTT.

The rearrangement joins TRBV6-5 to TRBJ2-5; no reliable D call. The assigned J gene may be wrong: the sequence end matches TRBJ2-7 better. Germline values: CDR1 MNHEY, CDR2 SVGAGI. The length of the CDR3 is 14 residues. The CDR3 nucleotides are TGTGCCAGCAGTCCATCAACAGCATCCTACGAGCAGTACTTC. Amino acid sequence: CASSPSTASYEQYF.

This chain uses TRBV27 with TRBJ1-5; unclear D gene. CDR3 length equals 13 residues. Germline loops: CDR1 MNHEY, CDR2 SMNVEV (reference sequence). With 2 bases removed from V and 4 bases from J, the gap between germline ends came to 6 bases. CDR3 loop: CASSLTGNQPQHF. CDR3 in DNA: TGTGCCAGCAGTTTAACGGGGAATCAGCCCCAGCATTTT.

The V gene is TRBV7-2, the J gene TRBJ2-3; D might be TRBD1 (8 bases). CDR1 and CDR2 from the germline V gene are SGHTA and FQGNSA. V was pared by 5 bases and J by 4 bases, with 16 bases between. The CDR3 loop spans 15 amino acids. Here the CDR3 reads CASSPQTGGADTQYF. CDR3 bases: TGTGCCAGCAGCCCTCAAACAGGGGGGGCAGATACGCAGTATTTT.